The 11 T cell receptor beta chains below come from one sample, sequenced in a study of blood T cell repertoires in COVID-19. The assay was immunoSEQ multiplex PCR, and TCRdb's table has in-frame clones only and misses some. This table has tens of thousands of clones, under 90% appearing once. The sequenced sample consisted of peripheral blood. These receptors were collected from a man between 65 and 80 years old with active or convalescent COVID-19.

In its sample, this clone was seen once. The gene calls are TRBV18 and TRBJ2-4, with 7 nucleotides matching TRBD1. The length of the CDR3 is 17 residues. Germline V gene data show CDR1 as KGHSH and CDR2 as LQKENI. Unmatched junction bases numbered 15, after V lost 2 bases and J lost 8 bases. CDR3 nucleotide sequence: TGTGCCAGCTCACCAAGACCGGGACAGAAAGCCTGGGACATTCAGTACTTC. This translates into CASSPRPGQKAWDIQYF.

This clone was counted once. In DNA, the CDR3 is TGCGCCAGCAGTGAGGACAGGGGGCGATCGGAGACCCAGTACTTC. Translated, it gives CASSEDRGRSETQYF. V gene TRBV10-1 combines with J gene TRBJ2-5; 10 bases are a match to TRBD1. V gave up 2 bases and J gave up 5 bases; unmatched junction bases: 5. CDR3 size: 15 residues. CDR1 and CDR2 from the germline V gene are WNHNN and SYGVQD (reference sequence).

V gene TRBV5-1 combines with J gene TRBJ2-1, with 7 positions matching TRBD1. Trimming at V came to 9 bases and at J to 4 bases, leaving 13 bases not matched to a gene. Germline assignment: CDR1 SGHRS and CDR2 YFSETQ. The CDR3 is 15 residues long. Written as DNA, the CDR3 is TGCGCCACCACCAAATCCGGGACAGTTTACAATGAGCAGTTCTTC. Protein: CATTKSGTVYNEQFF.

The chain carries TRBV9 and TRBJ1-2, with 7 nucleotides matching TRBD1. V dropped 4 bases and J dropped 4; count of bases not matched to a gene: 7. Germline V gene lookup returns CDR1 SGDLS and CDR2 YYNGEE. The CDR3 runs 14 residues. CDR3 sequence: CASSSHRGSYGYTF. The CDR3 DNA reads as TGTGCCAGCAGCTCACACAGGGGAAGCTATGGCTACACCTTC.

This chain links TRBV11-1 with TRBJ2-7; TRBD2 might be the D (6 bases). The CDR3 contains 11 residues. V dropped 3 bases and J dropped 7 bases, with 7 bases sitting between them. Germline-derived CDR1 and CDR2 are SGHAT and FQDESV (reference sequence). The DNA for the CDR3 is TGTGCCAGCAGCTTCGGGGGTGAGCAGTACTTC. This translates into CASSFGGEQYF.

There are a few counts of this clone. V usage is TRBV4-2 and J usage is TRBJ1-2; D perhaps matches TRBD1 (6 bases). V gave up 4 bases and J gave up 4 bases, with 16 bases separating them. CDR1 LGHNA and CDR2 YNFKEQ come from the germline V gene. The CDR3 totals 15 residues. This CDR3 is CASSPLSDSSYGYTF. CDR3 coding DNA: TGTGCCAGCAGCCCTCTATCGGACAGCAGCTATGGCTACACCTTC.

There are many counts of this clone. The rearrangement links TRBV10-3 to TRBJ2-7; 7 nucleotides line up with TRBD1. The germline CDR1 and CDR2 sequences are ENHRY and SYGVKD. V was clipped by 10 bases and J by 2 bases; unmatched bases: 8. The CDR3 covers 13 residues. CDR3 DNA: TGTGCCACCCGGGACAGAATCACCTACGAGCAGTACTTC. Protein product: CATRDRITYEQYF.

The chain's CDR3 is CASSHGGGALQETQYF. The CDR3 coding sequence is TGTGCCAGCAGCCATGGGGGAGGGGCTCTACAAGAGACCCAGTACTTC. This rearrangement joins TRBV3-1 (or the pseudogene TRBV3-2) to TRBJ2-5; 7 positions agree with TRBD2. Germline CDR1 LGHDT, CDR2 YNNKEL (reference sequence). The J segment lost 2 bases and the V segment lost 3 bases, leaving 9 bases of the junction unmatched. The CDR3 is 16 residues long.

CDR3 DNA: TGTGCCAGCAGTTTAGGGGACAGGGGGCGGATATATTTT. Amino acids: CASSLGDRGRIYF. The chain has TRBV28 and TRBJ1-3; 12 nucleotides match TRBD1. This CDR3 region has 13 residues. Germline V gene sequence: CDR1 MDHEN, CDR2 SYDVKM. Trimming took 2 bases from V and 13 from J; bases not matched to a gene: 3.

The V gene is TRBV5-1, the J gene TRBJ2-1; 7 nucleotides match TRBD2. With V trimmed by 5 bases and J by 5 bases, 7 bases remained unmatched. Germline CDR1 and CDR2: SGHRS and YFSETQ. The CDR3 sequence is 14 residues long. CDR3 loop: CASRGSGTNNEQFF. As DNA, the CDR3 is TGCGCCAGCAGAGGGAGCGGGACCAACAATGAGCAGTTCTTC.

The V and J genes are TRBV2 and TRBJ2-7; D might be TRBD2 (6 bases). Per germline, CDR1 SNHLY and CDR2 FYNNEI. V was cut by 4 bases and J by 6 bases, with 13 bases left in between. The CDR3 consists of 13 residues. CDR3 nucleotides: TGTGCCAGCAGTGGGGTTGTGGGGGGCGAGCAGTACTTC. Protein sequence: CASSGVVGGEQYF.